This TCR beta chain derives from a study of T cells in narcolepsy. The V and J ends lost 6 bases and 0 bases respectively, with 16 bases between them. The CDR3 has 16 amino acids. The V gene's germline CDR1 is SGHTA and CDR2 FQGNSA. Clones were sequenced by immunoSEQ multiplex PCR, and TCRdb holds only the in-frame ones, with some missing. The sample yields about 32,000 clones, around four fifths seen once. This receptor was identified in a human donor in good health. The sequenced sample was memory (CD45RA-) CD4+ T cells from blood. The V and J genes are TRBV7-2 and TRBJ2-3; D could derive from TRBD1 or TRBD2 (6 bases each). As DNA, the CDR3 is TGTGCCAGCAGGGTGAGGGGGGCCTTTAGCACAGATACGCAGTATTTT. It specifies CASRVRGAFSTDTQYF.